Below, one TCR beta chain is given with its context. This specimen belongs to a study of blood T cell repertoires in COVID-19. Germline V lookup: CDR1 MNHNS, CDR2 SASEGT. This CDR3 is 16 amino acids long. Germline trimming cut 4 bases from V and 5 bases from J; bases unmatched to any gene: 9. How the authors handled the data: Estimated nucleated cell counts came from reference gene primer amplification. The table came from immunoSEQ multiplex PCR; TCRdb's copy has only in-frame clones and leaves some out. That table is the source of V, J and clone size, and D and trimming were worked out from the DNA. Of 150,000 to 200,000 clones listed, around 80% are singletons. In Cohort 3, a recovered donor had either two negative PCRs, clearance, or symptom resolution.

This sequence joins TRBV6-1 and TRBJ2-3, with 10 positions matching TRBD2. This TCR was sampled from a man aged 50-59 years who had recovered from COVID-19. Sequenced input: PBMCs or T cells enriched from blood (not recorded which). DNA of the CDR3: TGTGCCAGCAGTGCCCCAGCGGGGGGGCCGGGAGATACGCAGTATTTT. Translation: CASSAPAGGPGDTQYF.